This T cell receptor beta chain is from a study of blood T cell repertoires in COVID-19. Study background: COVID-19 samples collected from the United States, Italy and Spain covered acute and convalescent phases. In each case, the material was cDNA or gDNA derived from T cells, B-cell-depleted T cells, or PBMCs.

V was clipped by 3 bases and J by 5 bases, with 16 bases between them. The CDR3 runs to 15 residues. In germline, CDR1 is LGHDT, CDR2 YNNKEL (reference sequence). Under the authors' procedure: Amplifying reference gene primers gave estimates of nucleated cell counts. TCRdb keeps only in-frame clones here, not all; method: immunoSEQ multiplex PCR. V and J calls and clone size come straight from that table; D and trimming were deduced from the DNA. The sample includes more than 150,000 clones, around 79% seen only once; the top ten take approximately 13%. Sample: peripheral blood. The V call is TRBV3-1 (or the pseudogene TRBV3-2), the J call TRBJ2-5; a possible D gene is TRBD1 (5 bases). The receptor comes from a man in his fifties who had recovered from COVID-19. The CDR3 sequence is CASSQRQLKWETQYF. CDR3 in DNA: TGTGCCAGCAGCCAGCGACAGCTAAAATGGGAGACCCAGTACTTC.